This TCR beta chain was identified in a study of neurological immune-mediated disorders. Whole-study results and caveats: Patients with HTLV-1-associated myelopathy had the highest level of TCR clonal expansion, whereas patients with multiple sclerosis had the lowest level, falling beneath the level found in healthy controls. None of the CDR3 amino acid sequences in expanded clones turned up in more than one subject, which points to private repertoires in all groups.

As to time point: longitudinal time-point 1 (baseline). Unsorted libraries were generated from 2 million PBMCs held at -80 degrees C. The team produced cDNA through 5'RACE using 10-nucleotide random UMIs. Each CDR3 protein gets one entry after TCRdb re-called the 5' RACE reads with MiXCR. The profile shows some 68,000 distinct CDR3 sequences, about an eighth of them singletons. This clonotype has at least ten counts. Its antigen remains unidentified. This TCR was sampled from a female donor with HTLV-1-associated myelopathy (HAM/TSP). The sequencing sample was made of PBMCs.

The CDR3 DNA sequence: TGCGCCAGCAGCTTGGGACTAGCGGGGTCCTCCACAGATACGCAGTATTTT. Translated, it gives CASSLGLAGSSTDTQYF. The V call is TRBV5-1, the J call TRBJ2-3; the match to TRBD2 covers 11 bases. Germline V gives CDR1 SGHRS, CDR2 YFSETQ. The length of the CDR3 is 17 residues. Trimming took 0 bases from V and 2 from J; bases not matched to a gene: 5.